The entry below gives a single T cell receptor beta chain sequence along with its context. This entry is derived from a study of shared clonotypes between healthy human individuals. Samples underwent the assay at deep level. The method was immunoSEQ multiplex PCR; TCRdb's version includes in-frame clones alone and lacks a portion of them. The table records over 850,000 clones, 75% to 85% of them present only once. This CDR3 has 13 amino acids. The germline CDR1 and CDR2 sequences are MGHRA and YSYEKL. The V gene lost 2 bases and the J gene lost 3 bases, with 4 bases spanning the gap. Input material: memory CD4+ T cells from PBMCs. Regarding subset: CD45RA-negative fraction. The origin of this receptor is a man aged 18 to 30 in good health. Some clones in this sample may be carry-over from other donors' samples. This sequence joins TRBV4-1 and TRBJ1-4; D gene ambiguous. The CDR3 protein is CASSQQSNEKLFF. In DNA form, the CDR3 reads TGCGCCAGCAGCCAACAGTCTAATGAAAAACTGTTTTTT.